This TCR beta chain originates from a study of CD8+ T cells in alopecia areata. Findings of the study overall: Relative to mice, TCR sharing across patients was less clear, a difference possibly HLA-related. Normal scalp showed lower clonality than lesional scalp, especially alopecia totalis/universalis.

Germline V lookup: CDR1 SEHNR, CDR2 FQNEAQ (reference sequence). CDR3 length: 14 amino acids. With 3 bases clipped from V and 5 bases from J, the junction kept 1 base outside the gene matches. Obtained from alopecia areata patients were lesional scalp punch biopsies along with peripheral blood. Sorting of CD4+ and CD8+ T cells was performed on PBMCs. Concerning this clone: Its antigen remains unidentified. Other DNA variants within this sample encode the same CDR3.

Sequencing used cDNA as its template, made by extracting RNA and reverse transcribing it. Generated by immunoSEQ multiplex PCR, the TCRdb table keeps only in-frame clones and is missing some. The table has over 200,000 clones, about three fifths seen once. The sequenced sample was CD4+ T cells sorted from blood, obtained at week 0. The chain is built from TRBV7-9 and TRBJ1-4; 9 bases are shared with TRBD1. The TCR comes from a human donor with alopecia areata. The CDR3 here is CASSLGQGNEKLFF. For the CDR3, the DNA is TGTGCCAGCAGCTTGGGACAGGGCAATGAAAAACTGTTTTTT.